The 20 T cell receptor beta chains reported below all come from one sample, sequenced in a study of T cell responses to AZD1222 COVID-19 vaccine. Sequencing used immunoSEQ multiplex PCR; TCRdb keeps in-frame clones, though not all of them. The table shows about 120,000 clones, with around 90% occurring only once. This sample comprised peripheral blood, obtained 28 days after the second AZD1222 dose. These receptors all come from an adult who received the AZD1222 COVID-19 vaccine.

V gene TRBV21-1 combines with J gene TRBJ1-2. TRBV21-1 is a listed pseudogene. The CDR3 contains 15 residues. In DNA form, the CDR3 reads TGTGCCAGCATCTTGCGGAAAGGGAAGGACTATGGCTACACCTTC. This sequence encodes CASILRKGKDYGYTF.

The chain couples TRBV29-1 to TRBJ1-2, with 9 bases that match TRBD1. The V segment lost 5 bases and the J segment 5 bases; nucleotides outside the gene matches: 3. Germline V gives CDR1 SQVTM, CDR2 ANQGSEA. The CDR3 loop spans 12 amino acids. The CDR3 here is CSVTDRGYGYTF. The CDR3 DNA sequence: TGCAGCGTTACGGACAGGGGTTATGGCTACACCTTC.

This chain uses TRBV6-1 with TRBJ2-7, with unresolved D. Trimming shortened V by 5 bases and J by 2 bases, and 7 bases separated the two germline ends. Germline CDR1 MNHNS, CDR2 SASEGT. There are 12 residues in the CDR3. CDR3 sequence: CASSLEPYEQYF. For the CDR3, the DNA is TGTGCCAGCAGTCTCGAACCCTACGAGCAGTACTTC.

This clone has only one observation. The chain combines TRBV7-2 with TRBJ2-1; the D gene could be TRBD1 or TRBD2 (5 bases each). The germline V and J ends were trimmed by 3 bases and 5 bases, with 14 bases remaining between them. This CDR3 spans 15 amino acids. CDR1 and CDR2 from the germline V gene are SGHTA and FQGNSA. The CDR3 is CASSFGPGPNNEQFF. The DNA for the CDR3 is TGTGCCAGCAGCTTCGGCCCGGGGCCCAACAATGAGCAGTTCTTC.

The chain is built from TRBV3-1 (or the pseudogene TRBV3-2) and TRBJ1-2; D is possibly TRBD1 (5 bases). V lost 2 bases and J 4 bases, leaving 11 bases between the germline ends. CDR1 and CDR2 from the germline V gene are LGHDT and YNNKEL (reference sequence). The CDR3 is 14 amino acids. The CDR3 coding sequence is TGTGCCAGCAGCCAACAGACAGCCGTCTATGGCTACACCTTC. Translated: CASSQQTAVYGYTF.

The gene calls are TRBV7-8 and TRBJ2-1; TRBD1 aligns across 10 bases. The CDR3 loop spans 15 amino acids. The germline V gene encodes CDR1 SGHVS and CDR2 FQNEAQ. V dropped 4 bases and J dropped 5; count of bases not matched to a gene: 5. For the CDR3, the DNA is TGTGCCAGCAGCTCCCGGGACAGGGGTGACAATGAGCAGTTCTTC. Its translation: CASSSRDRGDNEQFF.

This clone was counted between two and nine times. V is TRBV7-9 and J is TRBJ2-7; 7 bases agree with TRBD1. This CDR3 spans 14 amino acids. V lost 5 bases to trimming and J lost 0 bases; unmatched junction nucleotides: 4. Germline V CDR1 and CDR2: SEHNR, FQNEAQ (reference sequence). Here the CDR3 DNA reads TGTGCCAGCAGCCCGACAGGGAGCTCCTACGAGCAGTACTTC. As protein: CASSPTGSSYEQYF.

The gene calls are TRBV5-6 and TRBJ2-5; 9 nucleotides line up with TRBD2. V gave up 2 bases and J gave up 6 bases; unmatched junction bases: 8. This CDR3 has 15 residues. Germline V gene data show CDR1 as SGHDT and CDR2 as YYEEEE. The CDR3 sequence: CASSFALAGLKTQYF. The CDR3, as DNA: TGTGCCAGCAGCTTCGCCCTAGCGGGGTTAAAGACCCAGTACTTC.

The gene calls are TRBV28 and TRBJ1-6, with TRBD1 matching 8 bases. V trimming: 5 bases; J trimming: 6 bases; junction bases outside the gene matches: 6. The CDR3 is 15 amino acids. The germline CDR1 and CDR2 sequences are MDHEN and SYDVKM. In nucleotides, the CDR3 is TGTGCCAGCAGTCCCTTGGACAGGGTTAATTCACCCCTCCACTTT. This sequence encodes CASSPLDRVNSPLHF.

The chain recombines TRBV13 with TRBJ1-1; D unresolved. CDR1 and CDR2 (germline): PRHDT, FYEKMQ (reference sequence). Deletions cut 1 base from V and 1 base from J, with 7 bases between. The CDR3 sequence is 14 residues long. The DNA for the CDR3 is TGTGCCAGCAGCTTAGTGCCGAGGAACACTGAAGCTTTCTTT. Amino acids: CASSLVPRNTEAFF. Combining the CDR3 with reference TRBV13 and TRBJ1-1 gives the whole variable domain AAGVIQSPRHLIKEKRETATLKCYPIPRHDTVYWYQQGPGQDPQFLISFYEKMQSDKGSIPDRFSAQQFSDYHSELNMSSLELGDSALYFCASSLVPRNTEAFFGQGTRLTVV.

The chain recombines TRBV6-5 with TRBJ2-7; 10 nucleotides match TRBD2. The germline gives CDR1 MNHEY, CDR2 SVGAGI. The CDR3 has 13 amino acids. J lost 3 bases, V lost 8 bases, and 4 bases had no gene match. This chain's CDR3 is CASSGTSVYEQYF. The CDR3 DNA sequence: TGTGCCAGCTCCGGGACTAGCGTCTACGAGCAGTACTTC.

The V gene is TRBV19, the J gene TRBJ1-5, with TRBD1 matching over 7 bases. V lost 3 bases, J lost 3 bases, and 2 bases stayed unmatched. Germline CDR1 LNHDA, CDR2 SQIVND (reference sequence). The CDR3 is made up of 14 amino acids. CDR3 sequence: CASSMGQINQPQHF. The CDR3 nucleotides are TGTGCCAGTAGTATGGGACAGATCAATCAGCCCCAGCATTTT.

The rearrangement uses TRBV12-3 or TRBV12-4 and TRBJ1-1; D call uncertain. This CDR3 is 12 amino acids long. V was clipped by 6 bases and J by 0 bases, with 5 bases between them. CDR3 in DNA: TGTGCCAGCAGAAAATTGAACACTGAAGCTTTCTTT. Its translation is CASRKLNTEAFF.

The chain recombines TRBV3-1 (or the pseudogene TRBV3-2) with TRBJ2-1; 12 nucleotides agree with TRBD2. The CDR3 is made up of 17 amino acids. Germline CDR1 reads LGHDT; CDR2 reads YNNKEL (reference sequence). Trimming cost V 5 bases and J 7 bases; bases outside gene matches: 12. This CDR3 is CASSDRRLAGGVNEQFF. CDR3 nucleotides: TGTGCCAGCAGCGACAGGAGGCTAGCGGGGGGGGTAAATGAGCAGTTCTTC.

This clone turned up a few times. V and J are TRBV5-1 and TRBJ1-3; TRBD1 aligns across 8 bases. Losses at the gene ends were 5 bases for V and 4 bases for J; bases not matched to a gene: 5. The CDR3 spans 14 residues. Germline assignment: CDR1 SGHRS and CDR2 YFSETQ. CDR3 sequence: CASRNDRGGNTIYF. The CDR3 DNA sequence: TGCGCCAGCAGGAATGACAGGGGAGGAAACACCATATATTTT.

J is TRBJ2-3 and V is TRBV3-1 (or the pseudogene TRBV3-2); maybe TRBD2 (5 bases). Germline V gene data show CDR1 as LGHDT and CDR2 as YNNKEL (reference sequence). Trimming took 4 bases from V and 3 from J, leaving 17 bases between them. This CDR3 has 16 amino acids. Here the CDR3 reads CASSRPGGPVTDTQYF. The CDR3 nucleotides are TGTGCCAGCAGCCGCCCAGGCGGGCCCGTGACAGATACGCAGTATTTT.

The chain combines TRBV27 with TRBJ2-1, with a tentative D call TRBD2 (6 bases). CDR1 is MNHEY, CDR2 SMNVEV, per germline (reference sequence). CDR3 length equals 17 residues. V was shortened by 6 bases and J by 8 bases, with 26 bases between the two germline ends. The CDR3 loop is CASSTPRGTARLHEQFF. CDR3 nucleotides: TGTGCCAGCAGCACCCCACGGGGGACTGCTAGGCTCCATGAGCAGTTCTTC.

CDR3 sequence: CASSYAGKRGEKLFF. For the CDR3, the DNA is TGTGCCAGCAGTTACGCAGGGAAACGAGGGGAAAAACTGTTTTTT. The rearrangement uses TRBV6-8 and TRBJ1-4; weak D call: TRBD1 (5 bases). V was shortened by 2 bases and J by 8 bases, with 15 bases between the two germline ends. This CDR3 comprises 15 residues. Looked up from germline, CDR1 is MNHGY and CDR2 is SAAAGT.

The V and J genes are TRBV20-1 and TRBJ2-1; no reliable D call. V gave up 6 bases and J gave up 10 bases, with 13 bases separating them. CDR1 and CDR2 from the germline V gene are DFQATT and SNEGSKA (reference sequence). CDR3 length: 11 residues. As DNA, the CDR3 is TGCAGTGCGTCCCGTTGGTGGGAGCAGTTCTTC. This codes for CSASRWWEQFF.

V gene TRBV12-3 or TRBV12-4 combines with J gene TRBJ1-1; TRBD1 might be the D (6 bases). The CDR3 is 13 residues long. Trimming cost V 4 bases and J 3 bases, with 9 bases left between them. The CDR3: CASSSQGHTEAFF. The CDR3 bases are TGTGCCAGCAGTTCACAGGGTCACACTGAAGCTTTCTTT.